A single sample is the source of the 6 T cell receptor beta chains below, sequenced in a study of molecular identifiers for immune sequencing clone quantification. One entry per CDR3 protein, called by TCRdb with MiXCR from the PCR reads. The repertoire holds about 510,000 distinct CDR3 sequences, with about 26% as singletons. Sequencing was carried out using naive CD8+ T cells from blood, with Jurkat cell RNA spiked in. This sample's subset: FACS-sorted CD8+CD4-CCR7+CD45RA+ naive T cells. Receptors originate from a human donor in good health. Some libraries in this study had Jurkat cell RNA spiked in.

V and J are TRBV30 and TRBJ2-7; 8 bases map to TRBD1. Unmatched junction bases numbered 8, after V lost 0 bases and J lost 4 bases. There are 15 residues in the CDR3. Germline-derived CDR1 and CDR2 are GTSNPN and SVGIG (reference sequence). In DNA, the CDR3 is TGTGCCTGGAGTGTTCGGACAGGGCTTCAGTACGAGCAGTACTTC. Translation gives CAWSVRTGLQYEQYF.

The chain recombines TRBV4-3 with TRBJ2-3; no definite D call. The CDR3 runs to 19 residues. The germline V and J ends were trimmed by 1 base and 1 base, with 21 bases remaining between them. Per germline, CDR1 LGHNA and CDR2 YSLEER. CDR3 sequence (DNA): TGCGCCAGCAGCCAAGCCTTAACGGGCACGGCCACGCGCACAGATACGCAGTATTTT. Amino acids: CASSQALTGTATRTDTQYF.

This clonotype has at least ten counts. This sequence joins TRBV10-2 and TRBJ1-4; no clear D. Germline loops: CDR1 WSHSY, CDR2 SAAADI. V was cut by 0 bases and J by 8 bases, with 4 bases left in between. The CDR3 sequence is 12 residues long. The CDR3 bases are TGCGCCAGCAGTGAGTCGTTAGAAAAACTGTTTTTT. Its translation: CASSESLEKLFF.

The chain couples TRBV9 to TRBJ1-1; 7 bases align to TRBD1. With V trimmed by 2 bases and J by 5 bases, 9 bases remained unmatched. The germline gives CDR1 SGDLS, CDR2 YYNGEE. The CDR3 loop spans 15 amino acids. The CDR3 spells CASSVGTDGGTEAFF. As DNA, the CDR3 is TGTGCCAGCAGCGTCGGGACAGACGGCGGGACTGAAGCTTTCTTT.

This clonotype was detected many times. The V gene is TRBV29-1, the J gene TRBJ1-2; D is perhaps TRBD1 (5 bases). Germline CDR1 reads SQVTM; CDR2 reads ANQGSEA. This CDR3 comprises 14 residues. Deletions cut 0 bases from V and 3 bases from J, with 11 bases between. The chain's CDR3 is CSVEDHDRHYGYTF. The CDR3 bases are TGCAGCGTTGAAGATCATGACAGACACTATGGCTACACCTTC. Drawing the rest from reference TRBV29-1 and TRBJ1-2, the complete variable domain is SAVISQKPSRDICQRGTSLTIQCQVDSQVTMMFWYRQQPGQSLTLIATANQGSEATYESGFVIDKFPISRPNLTFSTLTVSNMSPEDSSIYLCSVEDHDRHYGYTFGSGTRLTVV.

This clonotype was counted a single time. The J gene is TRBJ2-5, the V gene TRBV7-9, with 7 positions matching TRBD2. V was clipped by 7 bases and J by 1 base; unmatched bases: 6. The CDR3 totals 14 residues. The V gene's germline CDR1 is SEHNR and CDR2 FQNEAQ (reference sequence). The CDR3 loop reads CASTYGLVQETQYF. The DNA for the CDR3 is TGTGCCAGCACCTACGGACTAGTCCAAGAGACCCAGTACTTC.